The next 30 T cell receptor beta chains were all read from a single sample in a study of tumor and adjacent non-tumor tissue in lung cancer. Three rounds of nested PCR, following a modified ARM-PCR protocol, produced the TCRbeta library. From the multiplex PCR reads, TCRdb called clonotypes with MiXCR, one entry per CDR3 protein. The table lists 65,000 to 75,000 distinct CDR3 sequences, around 76% of them singletons. The template was RNA from unsorted bulk tissue. The normal lung tissue was taken more than 3 cm from the tumor edge. The sample consisted of distant non-tumor lung tissue. These TCRs come from a man aged 60 to 69 with non-small cell lung cancer.

As concerns this clonotype: Its ends do not fully match the called genes, so a read error is possible. The rearrangement uses TRBV29-1 and TRBJ2-1; D call uncertain. This CDR3 region has 13 residues. From germline, CDR1 is SQVTM and CDR2 ANQGSEA. The CDR3, as DNA: TGCAGCGTTCAGGAAAACATCCACAATGAACAGTTCTTC. As protein: CSVQENIHNEQFF.

In regard to this clonotype: The junction and the germline gene differ at one end; a read error may be behind it. V gene TRBV10-1 combines with J gene TRBJ2-1, with TRBD2 identical over 16 bases. The CDR3 loop spans 16 amino acids. The V gene's germline CDR1 is WNHNN and CDR2 SYGVQD (reference sequence). CDR3 amino acids: CAGSPGTSGRDNEQFF. The CDR3 DNA reads as TGCGCCGGCAGTCCCGGGACTAGCGGGAGGGACAATGAACAGTTCTTC.

Turning to this clonotype: It may be a read error: a sequence one base away is much more abundant. The chain joins TRBV11-2 to TRBJ2-1; unclear D gene. Germline CDR1 and CDR2: SGHAT and FQNNGV. The CDR3 is made up of 14 amino acids. The CDR3 sequence is CARSLKGYYNEQFF. CDR3 nucleotide sequence: TGTGCCAGAAGCTTAAAGGGATACTACAATGAGCAGTTCTTC.

This clonotype was seen many times. The V and J genes are TRBV11-2 and TRBJ2-1; 8 bases fit TRBD2. V shed 3 bases and J 5 bases; nucleotides not matched to a gene: 3. Germline CDR1 is SGHAT and CDR2 is FQNNGV. This CDR3 is 14 amino acids long. The CDR3 bases are TGTGCCAGCAGCTTTTCGGGGGGGGACAATGAGCAGTTCTTC. Translating it yields CASSFSGGDNEQFF.

The gene calls are TRBV6-2 or TRBV6-3 and TRBJ2-1; D perhaps matches TRBD2 (5 bases). Trimming cost V 2 bases and J 10 bases, with 24 bases left between them. Germline V CDR1 and CDR2: MNHEY, SVGEGT. The CDR3 covers 17 residues. In nucleotides, the CDR3 is TGTGCCAGCAGTTACAAAATACGTGGGAGTTTCCCCCCCGAGCAGTTCTTC. The encoded protein is CASSYKIRGSFPPEQFF.

The chain links TRBV29-1 to TRBJ2-5, with D possibly TRBD1 on 6 matching bases. This CDR3 region has 13 residues. The germline V gene has CDR1 SQVTM and CDR2 ANQGSEA. V dropped 6 bases and J dropped 14 bases, with 25 bases sitting between them. The CDR3 DNA reads as TGCAGCGTAGCGGACAGATGCCAAGAGGTCCAATACTTC. Its protein is CSVADRCQEVQYF.

This clonotype was recorded a few times. Germline and junction disagree at one end, which may indicate a read error. Here the CDR3 reads CTSSPTGLSYEQYF. For the CDR3, the DNA is TGTACCAGCAGTCCGACAGGACTCTCCTATGAGCAGTACTTC. The gene calls are TRBV6-5 and TRBJ2-7; D may be TRBD1 (6 bases). The CDR3 covers 14 residues. Germline V gene sequence: CDR1 MNHEY, CDR2 SVGAGI.

About this clonotype itself: No conserved phenylalanine or tryptophan is present at the end of the CDR3, so a read error is the likely explanation. The chain employs TRBV11-2 and TRBJ2-3; 8 bases match TRBD1. V shed 3 bases and J 4 bases; nucleotides not matched to a gene: 9. The CDR3 runs 16 residues. Germline CDR1 reads SGHAT; CDR2 reads FQNNGV. The DNA for the CDR3 is TGTGCCAGCAGCTTGCAGGGGGCGCAGGTGCCAGATACGCAGTATTAT. Residues: CASSLQGAQVPDTQYY.

As for this clonotype: One end of the junction varies from germline; a read error may be responsible. The genes are TRBV6-4 and TRBJ2-5; possibly TRBD1 for D (6 bases). The CDR3 runs 13 residues. The germline gives CDR1 MRHNA, CDR2 SNTAGT. CDR3 protein: CASSRTAEDTQYF. Here the CDR3 DNA reads TGTGCCAGTAGTAGGACAGCCGAAGATACCCAATACTTC.

Comments on this clonotype: One end of the junction does not line up with germline, which may come from a read error. The J gene is TRBJ2-5, the V gene TRBV11-2, with D unclear. Germline-derived CDR1 and CDR2 are SGHAT and FQNNGV. This CDR3 comprises 13 residues. The CDR3 spells CASSPWLPETQYF. The CDR3 DNA is TGTGCTAGCAGCCCGTGGTTGCCAGAGACCCAGTACTTC.

As regards this clonotype: An end of the junction does not agree with germline; a read error may underlie this. The V call is TRBV6-5, the J call TRBJ1-2; D perhaps matches TRBD1 (6 bases). Germline CDR1 reads MNHEY; CDR2 reads SVGAGI. The CDR3 runs 14 residues. CDR3 coding DNA: TGTGCCAGCAGCCGACAAGGGGGGAACTATGACTACACCTTC. Protein product: CASSRQGGNYDYTF.

This chain links TRBV12-3 or TRBV12-4 with TRBJ2-5; a weak D match, TRBD2 (6 bases). The CDR3 loop spans 13 amino acids. V was pared by 2 bases and J by 5 bases, with 9 bases between. CDR3 region: CASSLSREETQYF. The DNA of the CDR3 is TGTGCCAGCAGTTTATCCCGGGAGGAGACCCAGTACTTC.

For this clonotype: An end of the junction does not agree with germline; a read error may underlie this. This chain links TRBV10-3 with TRBJ2-3; the D is unclear. Germline V gene lookup returns CDR1 ENHRY and CDR2 SYGVKD. The CDR3 consists of 15 residues. The CDR3 is CAISESRQSTNTQYF. Written as DNA, the CDR3 is TGTGCCATCAGTGAGAGTCGTCAGAGCACAAATACACAGTATTTT.

The V call is TRBV18, the J call TRBJ2-5; the D gene is possibly TRBD1 (5 bases). Trimming took off 2 bases at V and 14 bases at J, with 21 bases between the two ends. Germline V gene lookup returns CDR1 KGHSH and CDR2 LQKENI. The CDR3 extends over 14 amino acids. Here the CDR3 reads CASSPKWQLRVQYF. The DNA for the CDR3 is TGTGCCAGCTCACCAAAGTGGCAGCTCAGGGTTCAATACTTC.

This rearrangement joins TRBV14 to TRBJ2-1; the D gene could be TRBD1 or TRBD2 (5 bases each). The V gene's germline CDR1 is SGHDN and CDR2 FVKESK. The CDR3 covers 16 residues. V lost 8 bases and J 0 bases, leaving 17 bases between the germline ends. The CDR3, as DNA: TGTGCCAGCGGCCCTCGGACTGGGACCTCCTACAATGAGCAGTTCTTC. It specifies CASGPRTGTSYNEQFF.

This clonotype was observed at least ten times. The chain links TRBV20-1 to TRBJ2-7; TRBD1 aligns across 9 bases. After removal of 6 bases from V and 2 bases from J, the junction contained 5 bases not matched to a gene. Germline loops: CDR1 DFQATT, CDR2 SNEGSKA (reference sequence). The CDR3 length is 13 residues. The CDR3 here is CSAPGQGPYEQYF. DNA of the CDR3: TGCAGTGCCCCCGGACAGGGGCCCTACGAGCAGTACTTC.

This clonotype occurred many times. The junction and the germline gene differ at one end; a read error may be behind it. The gene calls are TRBV11-1 and TRBJ2-2; D is possibly TRBD1 or TRBD2 (5 bases each). Per the germline V gene, CDR1 is SGHAT and CDR2 is FQDESV (reference sequence). This CDR3 region has 14 residues. The DNA for the CDR3 is TGTGCCAGCAGCTCCCGACAGAGCCCCGGGGAGCTGTTTTTC. It encodes CASSSRQSPGELFF. Variable domain in full (rest from reference TRBV11-1 and TRBJ2-2): EAEVAQSPRYKITEKSQAVAFWCDPISGHATLYWYRQILGQGPELLVQFQDESVVDDSQLPKDRFSAERLKGVDSTLKIQPAELGDSAMYLCASSSRQSPGELFFGEGSRLTVL.

In its sample, this clonotype was seen once. Its ends do not fully match the called genes, so a read error is possible. The genes are TRBV14 and TRBJ2-1; D is ambiguous. The CDR3 is made up of 14 amino acids. Germline CDR1 is SGHDN and CDR2 is FVKESK. CDR3 in amino acids: CASSQDNQDHEQFF. The CDR3 DNA is TGTGCAAGCAGCCAAGATAATCAGGACCATGAGCAGTTCTTC.

This clonotype was observed many times. The rearrangement links TRBV7-8 to TRBJ2-7, with TRBD1 identical over 7 bases. V trimming: 4 bases; J trimming: 7 bases; junction bases outside the gene matches: 4. In germline, CDR1 is SGHVS, CDR2 FQNEAQ. The CDR3 consists of 12 residues. CDR3 residues: CASSSQGWEQYF. The DNA of the CDR3 is TGTGCCAGCAGCTCACAGGGGTGGGAGCAGTACTTC.

This clonotype occurred a few times. V and J are TRBV5-1 and TRBJ1-3; a possible D gene is TRBD1 (6 bases). The CDR3 is 16 amino acids. CDR1 SGHRS and CDR2 YFSETQ come from the germline V gene. Trimming left V 4 bases short and J 0 bases short, with 14 bases between. The DNA for the CDR3 is TGCGCCAGCAGCCCGGACAGCCAGAGCTCTGGAAACACCATATATTTT. Translation: CASSPDSQSSGNTIYF.

The chain combines TRBV2 with TRBJ2-1; no firm D call. Deletions cut 10 bases from V and 6 bases from J, with 16 bases between. The V gene's germline CDR1 is SNHLY and CDR2 FYNNEI. The CDR3 sequence is 13 residues long. In DNA, the CDR3 is TGTGCCAACGGTCTTGGGTTGGGCAATGAGCAGTTCTTC. Its translation is CANGLGLGNEQFF.

This clonotype was detected a few times. A much larger clone lies a single base off, so this may be a read error. The V gene is TRBV12-3 or TRBV12-4, the J gene TRBJ2-2, with D perhaps matching TRBD2 (6 bases). The length of the CDR3 is 15 residues. This CDR3 reads CAGSSSHGRSGELFF. The CDR3 region has the DNA TGTGCCGGCAGTTCCTCCCACGGGAGATCCGGGGAGCTGTTTTTT.

A word on this clonotype: This likely comes from a read error, as the CDR3 has no conserved phenylalanine or tryptophan at its end. This chain joins TRBV5-5 and TRBJ2-3, with D possibly matching TRBD2 (5 bases). This CDR3 region has 15 residues. Per germline, CDR1 SGHKS and CDR2 YYEKEE (reference sequence). The V and J ends lost 5 bases and 8 bases respectively, with 21 bases between them. The CDR3 DNA is TGTGCCAGCAGTCGCTGGGGAGAGCGGCCAGGTACGCAGTATTCT. Its translation is CASSRWGERPGTQYS.

V and J are TRBV29-1 and TRBJ2-7; TRBD1 is a possible D gene (6 bases). V dropped 7 bases and J dropped 4 bases, with 17 bases sitting between them. The CDR3 spans 13 residues. The germline V gene has CDR1 SQVTM and CDR2 ANQGSEA. The CDR3 sequence: CSAGTLSRYEQYF. DNA for the CDR3: TGCAGCGCTGGGACATTGTCCCGTTACGAGCAGTACTTC.

Remarks on this clonotype: A much larger clone lies one base from this, so it may be a read error. CDR3 amino acids: CAILSPSFEQFF. The DNA of the CDR3 is TGTGCCATCCTCTCCCCAAGTTTTGAGCAGTTCTTC. J is TRBJ2-1 and V is TRBV28; D gene unclear. Per germline, CDR1 MDHEN and CDR2 SYDVKM. Between the trimmed V and J ends, which lost 10 bases and 9 bases, there was a span of 16 bases. There are 12 residues in the CDR3. The full variable domain, rest sourced from reference TRBV28 and TRBJ2-1, is DVKVTQSSRYLVKRTGEKVFLECVQDMDHENMFWYRQDPGLGLRLIYFSYDVKMKEKGDIPEGYSVSREKKERFSLILESASTNQTSMYLCAILSPSFEQFFGPGTRLTVL.

Ten or more counts support this clonotype. This chain uses TRBV4-1 with TRBJ1-5, with 7 positions matching TRBD1. V was clipped by 4 bases and J by 2 bases; unmatched bases: 5. CDR1 and CDR2 (germline): MGHRA, YSYEKL. The CDR3 consists of 15 residues. The CDR3 DNA reads TGCGCCAGCAGCCCTCGAGGGGGCGGCAATCAGCCCCAGCATTTT. This gives the protein CASSPRGGGNQPQHF.

As concerns this clonotype: Compared with germline, one end of the junction differs, possibly owing to a read error. This chain uses TRBV24-1 with TRBJ2-4, with TRBD2 as a possible D gene (6 bases). The CDR3 runs to 13 residues. CDR1 and CDR2 (germline): KGHDR, SFDVKD. This CDR3 reads CATSVGTFLIQYF. The CDR3 nucleotides are TGTGCCACCAGTGTTGGGACTTTTCTCATTCAGTATTTC.

As for this clonotype: Given a much more abundant clone one base away, this may be a read error. The rearrangement links TRBV7-9 to TRBJ2-1; D unresolved. The CDR3 contains 11 residues. CDR1 and CDR2 (germline): SEHNR, FQNEAQ (reference sequence). Trimming pared 3 bases from V and 6 bases from J, leaving 3 bases between. As DNA, the CDR3 is TGTGCCAGCAGCTTTATCAATGAGCAGTTCTTC. Protein: CASSFINEQFF. Based on the CDR3 plus reference TRBV7-9 and TRBJ2-1, the full variable domain is DTGVSQNPRHKITKRGQNVTFRCDPISEHNRLYWYRQTLGQGPEFLTYFQNEAQLEKSRLLSDRFSAERPKGSFSTLEIQRTEQGDSAMYLCASSFINEQFFGPGTRLTVL.

V and J are TRBV7-2 and TRBJ2-4; 8 positions agree with TRBD2. The V gene's germline CDR1 is SGHTA and CDR2 FQGNSA. Germline trimming cut 0 bases from V and 8 bases from J; bases unmatched to any gene: 15. The CDR3 is 18 residues long. This CDR3 is CASSLAPPGLGGQDIQYF. The CDR3 nucleotides are TGTGCCAGCAGCTTAGCGCCCCCGGGACTAGGAGGCCAAGACATTCAGTACTTC. Filled out from reference TRBV7-2 and TRBJ2-4, the complete variable domain reads GAGVSQSPSNKVTEKGKDVELRCDPISGHTALYWYRQSLGQGLEFLIYFQGNSAPDKSGLPSDRFSAERTGGSVSTLTIQRTQQEDSAVYLCASSLAPPGLGGQDIQYFGAGTRLSVL.

This clonotype was found many times. The CDR3 region has the DNA TGTGCCACCAGTGATCTGAGGGGCGGGGAAGAGACCCAGTACTTC. This gives the protein CATSDLRGGEETQYF. The rearrangement links TRBV24-1 to TRBJ2-5, with D possibly TRBD2 on 6 matching bases. V was clipped by 3 bases and J by 3 bases, with 13 bases between them. The CDR3 covers 15 residues. Germline V gene data show CDR1 as KGHDR and CDR2 as SFDVKD.